This T cell receptor (beta chain) was obtained from a study of radiotherapy plus CTLA-4 blockade in lung cancer. In its sample, this clone was seen once. Here immunoSEQ multiplex PCR was the method, and the copy in TCRdb shows in-frame clones only, minus some. The sample records approximately 94,000 clones, roughly 80% being singletons. The source of this sequence is a human donor with non-small cell lung cancer that progressed on radiotherapy plus ipilimumab. The sample consisted of peripheral blood, taken from a patient treated with radiotherapy plus ipilimumab.

The CDR3 DNA follows: TGTGCCACCAGCAGAGGTCAGTTGGGGACTAGGTTCGACGAGCAGTACGTC. Encoded protein: CATSRGQLGTRFDEQYV. The chain has TRBV15 and TRBJ2-7; 8 nucleotides agree with TRBD2. The CDR3 has 17 amino acids. J gave up 5 bases and V 1 base, and 13 bases lay outside the gene matches. Germline CDR1 is LNHNV and CDR2 is YYDKDF (reference sequence).